The present entry profiles one T cell receptor (beta chain) with its context. Its target antigen remains unknown. Per-base quality was not reported, and no clone a single base away is much larger than it. This entry is derived from a study of neoadjuvant anti-PD-1 for oral cavity cancer (dated by TCRdb to the early 2020s). Looking at the study overall: Before undergoing curative-intent surgical resection, most patients got three to four biweekly nivolumab doses at 3 mg/kg. The parent correlative cohort had more than 10 patients and a response rate of 33%. Under RECIST 1.1, patients with complete response, partial response or stable disease were classed as responders, and patients with progression were classed as non-responders. A fourth nivolumab dose was given around day 43 to patients without progression, and definitive surgical resection was performed in those patients on days 50-56. The paper as a whole reports these results and caveats: A higher pretreatment blood Treg/Th17 ratio correlated with both higher pretreatment blood TCRbeta clonality and lower post-treatment tumor TCRbeta clonality. Only a few patients per response group were included in the TCR analyses, and larger cohorts for validation were called for by the authors. Larger post-treatment sizes of preexisting intratumoral clones correlated with greater tumor shrinkage, suggesting expansion of preexisting clones contributed to response.

For survey sequencing, tumor libraries mostly used 4.8 ug of input genomic DNA, with two replicates for each sample. The immunoSEQ hsTCRbeta kit was used to prepare TCRbeta libraries according to the manufacturer's instructions. The finished libraries were brought together in one pool at around 3.1 nM, which was then read using an Illumina NovaSeq 6000 S4 flow cell. Concerning the study's data processing: The immunoSEQ Analyzer was used for raw data preprocessing and quality control. The analysis was limited to productive rearrangements, and each clonotype was defined by a unique CDR3 amino acid sequence. Using the R package tcR, the researchers computed the Gini-Simpson index as their estimate of repertoire clonality. Student's t test was used to compare Gini indices, and Pearson correlation was used to assess associations with tumor size change. TCRdb retrieved this table from immuneACCESS and kept in-frame rearrangements only. Not all clones are present; in checked studies, unresolved V genes account for under half, and no reason is known for the remainder. The DNA gave D and trimming, while V, J and clone size come from that table. For this sample the table gives about 12,000 clones, of which roughly 60% were detected only once. The top ten constitute under 7.5% of the sample.

The meaning of the sample's time point label: before neoadjuvant nivolumab. Patients were newly diagnosed with stage II-IVA oral cavity squamous cell carcinoma and had received no prior systemic or radiation treatment. Everyone in the cohort had locally advanced, HPV-negative oral cavity squamous cell carcinoma. Samples came from a longitudinal correlative study of a single-arm phase II trial of neoadjuvant nivolumab in oral cavity squamous cell carcinoma. Subject-matched pre- and post-treatment PBMCs and tumors from three responders and three non-responders were subjected to genomic DNA-based TCRbeta sequencing. Genomic DNA was isolated from tumor tissue using the Maxwell RSC DNA from Tissue kit. The CDR3 covers 15 residues, taking in both the cysteine and the phenylalanine. The kept DNA is CDR3 alone, 45 bases in frame from the first base. In the germline V gene, CDR1 corresponds to SGHDT and CDR2 to YYEEEE. The germline V and J ends show losses of 4 bases and 7 bases respectively, and no gene match explains 11 bases of the junction.

The TCR sequence derives from a person between 35 and 79 years old with oral cavity squamous cell carcinoma. The donor label of this sample is uncertain. Sequenced here: tumor tissue, sampled before nivolumab (anti-PD-1) treatment. The V gene is TRBV5-6 and the J gene is TRBJ2-5, with 9 bases aligning to TRBD1. The CDR3 reads CASSHRDRVTATQYF. The nucleotide sequence is given as TGTGCCAGCAGCCACCGGGACAGGGTCACAGCGACCCAGTACTTC. Here the CDR3 is joined to the reference TRBV5-6 and TRBJ2-5 genes, and the full variable domain is: DAGVTQSPTHLIKTRGQQVTLRCSPKSGHDTVSWYQQALGQGPQFIFQYYEEEERQRGNFPDRFSGHQFPNYSSELNVNALLLGDSALYLCASSHRDRVTATQYFGPGTRLLVL.